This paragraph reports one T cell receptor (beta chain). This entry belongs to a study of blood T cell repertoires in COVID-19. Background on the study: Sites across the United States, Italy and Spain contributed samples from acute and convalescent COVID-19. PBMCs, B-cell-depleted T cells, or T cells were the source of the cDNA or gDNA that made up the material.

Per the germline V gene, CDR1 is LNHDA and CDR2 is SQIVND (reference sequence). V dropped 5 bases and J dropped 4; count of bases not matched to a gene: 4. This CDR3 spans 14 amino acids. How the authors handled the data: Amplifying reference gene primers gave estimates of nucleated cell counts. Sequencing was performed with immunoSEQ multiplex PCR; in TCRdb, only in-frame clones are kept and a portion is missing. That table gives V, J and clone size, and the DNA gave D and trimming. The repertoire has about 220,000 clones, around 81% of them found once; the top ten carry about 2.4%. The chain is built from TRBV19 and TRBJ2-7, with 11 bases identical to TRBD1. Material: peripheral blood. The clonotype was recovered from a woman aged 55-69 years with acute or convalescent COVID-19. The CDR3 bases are TGTGCCAGTAGTGTTGGACAGGGGGCTTACGAGCAGTACTTC. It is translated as CASSVGQGAYEQYF.